These 13 T cell receptor beta chains were sequenced from one sample in a study of Graves' ophthalmopathy and Graves' hyperthyroidism. Using RNA transcripts, the TCR beta CDR3 regions were amplified. RT-PCR was first run with HTBI primers, then multiplex PCR in a second round. In TCRdb, the multiplex PCR reads were re-called with MiXCR into one record per CDR3 protein. The repertoire includes about 700,000 distinct CDR3 sequences, approximately 40% of them detected once, and approximately 46% sits in the top ten. The specimen sequenced was peripheral blood. The receptor set was obtained from an adult man with Graves' ophthalmopathy.

The gene calls are TRBV10-3 and TRBJ1-6; 8 bases match TRBD1. This CDR3 has 14 residues. J gave up 11 bases and V 5 bases, and 8 bases lay outside the gene matches. Germline CDR1 and CDR2: ENHRY and SYGVKD. This chain's CDR3 is CAISRTGGGTPLHF. CDR3 nucleotide sequence: TGTGCCATCAGTCGAACAGGGGGGGGTACACCCCTCCACTTT.

This clonotype was seen many times. This chain uses TRBV7-2 with TRBJ1-3; possibly TRBD1 for D (5 bases). Germline CDR1 and CDR2: SGHTA and FQGNSA. Trimming removed 11 bases from V and 4 bases from J, with 12 bases in between. The CDR3 loop spans 12 amino acids. The chain's CDR3 is CAQGGFGNTIYF. The CDR3 DNA is TGTGCCCAGGGAGGGTTCGGAAACACCATATATTTT.

This clonotype has just a few counts. This sequence joins TRBV7-2 and TRBJ2-7; 8 nucleotides match TRBD2. Unmatched junction bases numbered 9, after V lost 6 bases and J lost 2 bases. The CDR3 is 15 amino acids. Germline CDR1 and CDR2: SGHTA and FQGNSA. The CDR3 reads CASSQTSGAPYEQYF. The CDR3, as DNA: TGTGCCAGCAGTCAAACTAGCGGTGCCCCCTACGAGCAGTACTTC.

This clonotype was seen only a few times. The chain couples TRBV19 to TRBJ1-3, with D hard to call. V was shortened by 3 bases and J by 0 bases, with 9 bases between the two germline ends. The CDR3 spans 15 residues. The V gene's germline CDR1 is LNHDA and CDR2 SQIVND (reference sequence). Written as DNA, the CDR3 is TGTGCCAGTAGTATCGGCCAGTCCTCTGGAAACACCATATATTTT. It yields the protein CASSIGQSSGNTIYF.

In its sample, this clonotype was seen many times. This chain links TRBV19 with TRBJ2-7; D remains unclear. Germline CDR1 is LNHDA and CDR2 is SQIVND (reference sequence). The germline V and J ends were trimmed by 4 bases and 2 bases, with 12 bases remaining between them. The CDR3 runs to 14 residues. Here the CDR3 DNA reads TGTGCCAGTAGTACAATCCATGGGACCTACGAGCAGTACTTC. As protein: CASSTIHGTYEQYF.

This chain links TRBV20-1 with TRBJ1-6; D is unclear. Per the germline V gene, CDR1 is DFQATT and CDR2 is SNEGSKA (reference sequence). The CDR3 has 17 amino acids. V was clipped by 1 base and J by 0 bases, with 13 bases between them. This CDR3 reads CSARVGEGSSYNSPLHF. CDR3 nucleotides: TGCAGTGCTAGAGTTGGTGAGGGAAGCTCCTATAATTCACCCCTCCACTTT.

This rearrangement joins TRBV6-1 to TRBJ2-7, with a tentative D call TRBD2 (6 bases). The length of the CDR3 is 12 residues. Germline-derived CDR1 and CDR2 are MNHNS and SASEGT. Trimming shortened V by 10 bases and J by 6 bases, and 16 bases separated the two germline ends. This CDR3 is CATGPLGGEQYF. CDR3 nucleotide sequence: TGTGCCACGGGTCCTCTGGGGGGCGAGCAGTACTTC.

This clonotype was detected a few times. This chain uses TRBV7-2 with TRBJ2-7; D is unresolved. The length of the CDR3 is 14 residues. Trimming shortened V by 0 bases and J by 5 bases, and 11 bases separated the two germline ends. Germline CDR1 reads SGHTA; CDR2 reads FQGNSA. The CDR3: CASSLAGFIDEQYF. DNA for the CDR3: TGTGCCAGCAGCTTAGCAGGGTTTATCGACGAGCAGTACTTC.

The chain joins TRBV30 to TRBJ1-5, with a possible D match to TRBD1 (5 bases). The CDR3 is 13 amino acids. V was cut by 1 base and J by 6 bases, with 10 bases left in between. Germline assignment: CDR1 GTSNPN and CDR2 SVGIG (reference sequence). This chain's CDR3 is CAWSEGDGQPQHF. The CDR3 bases are TGTGCCTGGAGTGAAGGGGATGGTCAGCCCCAGCATTTT.

V usage is TRBV5-1 and J usage is TRBJ2-6, with a weak D call TRBD1 (5 bases). The germline V gene encodes CDR1 SGHRS and CDR2 YFSETQ. Between the trimmed V and J ends, which lost 0 bases and 4 bases, there was a span of 14 bases. CDR3 length: 17 residues. The CDR3 bases are TGCGCCAGCAGCTTGGCAGGGTCGAACACCGGGGCCAACGTCCTGACTTTC. Translated, it gives CASSLAGSNTGANVLTF.

The chain joins TRBV29-1 to TRBJ2-5; TRBD1 or TRBD2 may be the D gene (5 bases each). Trimming cost V 0 bases and J 5 bases, with 16 bases left between them. Germline V gene lookup returns CDR1 SQVTM and CDR2 ANQGSEA. The length of the CDR3 is 15 residues. DNA of the CDR3: TGCAGCGTTGAAGATCCCAGGGTGTGGGGGGAGACCCAGTACTTC. Translated, it gives CSVEDPRVWGETQYF. Complete variable domain (other parts from reference TRBV29-1 and TRBJ2-5): SAVISQKPSRDICQRGTSLTIQCQVDSQVTMMFWYRQQPGQSLTLIATANQGSEATYESGFVIDKFPISRPNLTFSTLTVSNMSPEDSSIYLCSVEDPRVWGETQYFGPGTRLLVL.

The chain couples TRBV9 to TRBJ1-2; TRBD1 matches at 8 bases. Unmatched junction bases numbered 9, after V lost 4 bases and J lost 4 bases. CDR3 size: 15 residues. Germline V gene data show CDR1 as SGDLS and CDR2 as YYNGEE. The CDR3 nucleotides read TGTGCCAGCAGCCAGGACAGGGATCCCCTCTATGGCTACACCTTC. Its translation: CASSQDRDPLYGYTF. Filled out from reference TRBV9 and TRBJ1-2, the complete variable domain reads DSGVTQTPKHLITATGQRVTLRCSPRSGDLSVYWYQQSLDQGLQFLIQYYNGEERAKGNILERFSAQQFPDLHSELNLSSLELGDSALYFCASSQDRDPLYGYTFGSGTRLTVV.

This chain joins TRBV15 and TRBJ1-6; D might be TRBD1 (6 bases). V was shortened by 1 base and J by 7 bases, with 11 bases between the two germline ends. The CDR3 loop spans 15 amino acids. Germline lookup yields CDR1 LNHNV and CDR2 YYDKDF (reference sequence). CDR3 region: CATSRGGQTNSPLHF. The CDR3 DNA sequence: TGTGCCACCAGCAGAGGAGGACAGACCAATTCACCCCTCCACTTT.